This T cell receptor beta chain was retrieved from a study of blood T cells in healthy people across ages. CDR3 size: 13 residues. Losses at the gene ends were 6 bases for V and 9 bases for J; bases not matched to a gene: 11. CDR1 and CDR2 (germline): SNHLY, FYNNEI. Every participating donor contributed roughly 9.6 milliliters of peripheral blood through a draw. The use of a sample-barcoded 5' primer and a J-beta primer mix characterized a second PCR of roughly 7 to 11 cycles. TCRdb fed the 5' RACE reads into MiXCR, producing one record per CDR3 protein. The table records approximately 810,000 distinct CDR3 sequences, around 26% of them present only once. This clonotype occurred a few times.

The sequenced sample consisted of blood. The source of this sequence is a woman aged 80 or over in good health. The chain couples TRBV2 to TRBJ2-7, with 7 bases lining up with TRBD1. CDR3 in amino acids: CASSLTGESGQYF. The CDR3 DNA sequence: TGTGCCAGCAGCCTAACAGGGGAATCCGGGCAGTACTTC. The variable domain in full, with the rest retrieved from reference TRBV2 and TRBJ2-7, is EPEVTQTPSHQVTQMGQEVILRCVPISNHLYFYWYRQILGQKVEFLVSFYNNEISEKSEIFDDQFSVERPDGSNFTLKIRSTKLEDSAMYFCASSLTGESGQYFGPGTRLTVT.